The rows below give T cell receptor beta chains drawn from one sample of a study of blood T cell repertoires in COVID-19. This table comes from immunoSEQ multiplex PCR, and its TCRdb copy is limited to in-frame clones, with some not included. The top ten hold roughly 6.3% of the sample, which has just under 65,000 clones, around 82% seen once. The material sequenced was peripheral blood. Receptor source: a human donor in a cohort sampled during active COVID-19. The CDR3 runs from the conserved cysteine through the conserved F or W. The order of the fields is V gene, J gene, D gene, clone size, CDR3 protein, CDR3 DNA. D genes are given only for firm matches. Some rows mark clone size as missing; the rest say once, few, many or name a class of expanded clone.

>TRBV19|TRBJ2-3|NA|NA
CASSTHGGRSSTDTQYF
TGTGCCAGTAGTACCCATGGGGGCCGATCTAGCACAGATACGCAGTATTTT
>TRBV6-2/TRBV6-3|TRBJ2-1|NA|NA
CASSPLVEQFF
TGTGCCAGCAGCCCACTAGTTGAGCAGTTCTTC
>TRBV7-2|TRBJ2-7|TRBD2|NA
CASSLALASGGYEQYF
TGTGCCAGCAGCTTAGCGCTGGCTAGCGGGGGGTACGAGCAGTACTTC
>TRBV29-1|TRBJ2-5|TRBD2|NA
CSVEATSGSRGTQYF
TGCAGCGTTGAAGCAACTAGCGGGAGTCGGGGGACCCAGTACTTC
>TRBV7-2|TRBJ2-3|TRBD2|NA
CASSGSGGTNQYF
TGTGCCAGCAGCGGATCAGGCGGGACTAATCAGTATTTT
>TRBV19|TRBJ1-3|TRBD1|NA
CASSRTGANSGNTIYF
TGTGCCAGTAGCCGGACAGGGGCTAACTCTGGAAACACCATATATTTT
>TRBV7-2|TRBJ2-1|NA|NA
CASSLSRQLIF
TGTGCCAGCAGCTTATCCCGCCAGTTGATCTTC
>TRBV4-2|TRBJ2-7|NA|NA
CASSQDRRNEQYF
TGTGCCAGCAGCCAAGATCGGAGGAACGAGCAGTACTTC
>TRBV5-1|TRBJ2-5|NA|NA
CASSFTQETQYF
TGCGCCAGCAGCTTCACTCAAGAGACCCAGTACTTC
>TRBV5-1|TRBJ2-7|NA|NA
CASSLGTYYEQYF
TGCGCCAGCAGCTTGGGGACTTACTACGAGCAGTACTTC
>TRBV7-2|TRBJ2-1|NA|NA
CASSLEISVNEQFF
TGTGCCAGCAGCTTAGAGATTAGCGTGAATGAGCAGTTCTTC
>TRBV5-1|TRBJ1-4|TRBD1|NA
CASSGGQAPSTNEKLFF
TGCGCCAGCAGCGGTGGACAGGCTCCGTCAACTAATGAAAAACTGTTTTTT
>TRBV6-5|TRBJ1-1|TRBD1|once
CASSQWTGEAFF
TGTGCCAGCAGTCAATGGACAGGTGAAGCTTTCTTT
>TRBV2|TRBJ2-3|TRBD1|NA
CASRADRVTDTQYF
TGTGCCAGCAGGGCGGACAGGGTGACAGATACGCAGTATTTT
>TRBV5-4|TRBJ1-2|NA|NA
CASSLGGARYNTF
TGTGCCAGCAGCTTGGGTGGGGCGCGGTATAACACCTTC
>TRBV5-5|TRBJ1-2|TRBD1|NA
CASSLDPGQGLYGYTF
TGTGCCAGCAGCTTGGACCCCGGACAGGGACTCTATGGCTACACCTTC
>TRBV5-1|TRBJ2-5|NA|NA
CASSSSTGETQYF
TGCGCCAGCAGCTCGAGTACAGGGGAGACCCAGTACTTC
>TRBV10-3|TRBJ2-7|TRBD2|NA
CAISDSGRPYEQYF
TGTGCCATCAGTGACAGCGGGAGGCCCTACGAGCAGTACTTC
>TRBV5-4|TRBJ2-1|NA|NA
CASSLGGASSYNEQFF
TGTGCCAGCAGCTTGGGCGGGGCAAGCTCCTACAATGAGCAGTTCTTC
>TRBV7-9|TRBJ2-1|TRBD2|NA
CASSSRGLAGINEQFF
TGTGCCAGCAGCTCTAGGGGACTAGCGGGGATCAATGAGCAGTTCTTC
>TRBV6-1|TRBJ1-6|TRBD1|once
CASSGRQGPYNSPLHF
TGTGCCAGCAGTGGTAGACAGGGGCCCTATAATTCACCCCTCCACTTT
>TRBV11-2|TRBJ1-5|NA|few
CASSLYNQPQHF
TGTGCCAGCAGCTTGTACAATCAGCCCCAGCATTTT
>TRBV5-6|TRBJ2-5|TRBD2|NA
CASSPVPGLARETQYF
TGTGCCAGCAGCCCTGTCCCGGGACTAGCCCGCGAGACCCAGTACTTC
>TRBV30|TRBJ2-3|TRBD2|NA
CAWSSGLAEPTDTQYF
TGTGCCTGGAGTTCTGGGCTAGCGGAGCCCACAGATACGCAGTATTTT
>TRBV5-1|TRBJ1-5|TRBD1|NA
CASSLGTGGSNQPQHF
TGCGCCAGCAGCTTGGGGACAGGAGGTAGCAATCAGCCCCAGCATTTT